This T cell receptor (beta chain) originates from a study of T cell responses to AZD1222 COVID-19 vaccine. Clones were read by immunoSEQ multiplex PCR, and TCRdb kept only the in-frame ones, dropping some. The data contain around 270,000 clones, 90% to 95% of them singletons. Trimming removed 8 bases from V and 8 bases from J, with 15 bases in between. Germline loops: CDR1 SNHLY, CDR2 FYNNEI. CDR3 length equals 13 residues. Comment on this clone: Its target is unknown.

Study-wide results and limits: There were vaccine-associated CD4 TCRs across spike, dominant at 160-218 and 743-854.

The specimen was peripheral blood, collected 28 days after the second AZD1222 dose. The receptor comes from an adult who received the AZD1222 COVID-19 vaccine. This sequence joins TRBV2 and TRBJ1-4; no clear D. This CDR3 is CASHIGDEEKLFF. In nucleotides, the CDR3 is TGTGCCAGCCACATAGGCGACGAAGAAAAACTGTTTTTT.